This TCR beta chain was captured in a study of CD8 T cells in Susac syndrome. Sequencing targeted TCR beta in T cells from blood (CD8+ and CD4+). Included as multiple sclerosis controls were treatment-naive patients who had stable or active relapsing-remitting disease. Negative magnetic isolation gave CD8+ and CD4+ cells; FACS enriched CD8+ TEMRA. Reverse transcription of 0.5 to 1 ug RNA was performed with random hexamers. The method of amplification for TCR beta CDR3 was immunoSEQ multiplex PCR, covering 54 Vbeta and 13 Jbeta. MiXCR was run by TCRdb on the immunoSEQ multiplex PCR reads, yielding one entry per CDR3 protein. The data contain roughly 140,000 distinct CDR3 sequences, about 95% of them seen just once; the ten biggest clones take up about 0.15%. Germline V gives CDR1 SQVTM, CDR2 ANQGSEA. CDR3 length equals 17 residues. The junction had 4 bases not matched to a gene; V was cut back by 3 bases and J by 0 bases.

V gene TRBV29-1 combines with J gene TRBJ2-6; 11 bases fit TRBD1. The sequenced sample consisted of CD8+ T cells from PBMCs. The receptor's source is a human donor with multiple sclerosis. The CDR3, as DNA: TGCAGCGTTGAGGGGACAGGGGGTCTCTCTGGGGCCAACGTCCTGACTTTC. Translated, it gives CSVEGTGGLSGANVLTF. The whole variable domain, remainder taken from reference TRBV29-1 and TRBJ2-6, is SAVISQKPSRDICQRGTSLTIQCQVDSQVTMMFWYRQQPGQSLTLIATANQGSEATYESGFVIDKFPISRPNLTFSTLTVSNMSPEDSSIYLCSVEGTGGLSGANVLTFGAGSRLTVL.